The rows below give T cell receptor beta chains drawn from one sample of a study of blood T cell repertoires in COVID-19. The data were produced by immunoSEQ multiplex PCR, yet TCRdb's version contains in-frame clones alone and is incomplete. The sample contains a few hundred thousand clones, roughly 85% of which appear only once. The sample was peripheral blood. The receptors were sampled from a man aged 45-65 years who had recovered from COVID-19. CDR3s include the opening cysteine and the closing phenylalanine or tryptophan. Each record gives: D gene, J gene, V gene, CDR3 protein. A D gene is named only where the DNA matches it firmly.

D: TRBD2
J: TRBJ2-2
V: TRBV5-1
CDR3: CASSFGGDTGELFF

D: .
J: TRBJ1-5
V: TRBV6-5
CDR3: CASRQGNQPQHF

D: TRBD2
J: TRBJ2-4
V: TRBV9
CDR3: CASSVGLAGGSQYF

D: .
J: TRBJ2-7
V: TRBV6-5
CDR3: CASHTGYEQYF

D: .
J: TRBJ1-1
V: TRBV6-4
CDR3: CASSANGDTEAFF

D: TRBD2
J: TRBJ2-7
V: TRBV6-1
CDR3: CASSDGLAGGDEQYF

D: .
J: TRBJ1-6
V: TRBV19
CDR3: CASSTGGNSPLHF

D: TRBD1
J: TRBJ1-2
V: TRBV19
CDR3: CASSDGQGIVYGYTF

D: TRBD2
J: TRBJ2-1
V: TRBV6-5
CDR3: CASSLAGGPGNEQFF

D: .
J: TRBJ1-3
V: TRBV28
CDR3: CASSQAGASGNTIYF

D: .
J: TRBJ2-2
V: TRBV5-1
CDR3: CASSLAGSTGELFF

D: TRBD1
J: TRBJ2-5
V: TRBV6-2/TRBV6-3
CDR3: CASSKGTGIRETQYF

D: .
J: TRBJ2-7
V: TRBV6-5
CDR3: CARGAAGEQYF

D: TRBD2
J: TRBJ2-3
V: TRBV28
CDR3: CASSGGTSGATDTQYF

D: .
J: TRBJ2-2
V: TRBV7-9
CDR3: CASSSHGIGELFF

D: .
J: TRBJ2-7
V: TRBV5-1
CDR3: CASSLEPARYEQYF

D: .
J: TRBJ1-2
V: TRBV5-1
CDR3: CASSPEVGVADGYTF

D: TRBD1
J: TRBJ2-1
V: TRBV27
CDR3: CASSWTGANEQFF

D: .
J: TRBJ2-3
V: TRBV11-2
CDR3: CASSYRRELITDTQYF

D: .
J: TRBJ2-7
V: TRBV7-2
CDR3: CASSPRLGGSREQYF

D: .
J: TRBJ1-1
V: TRBV18
CDR3: CASDDSLNTEAFF

D: TRBD2
J: TRBJ2-7
V: TRBV11-2
CDR3: CASSPEAGTSVFYEQYF

D: .
J: TRBJ2-1
V: TRBV2
CDR3: CASSEGWRRGNEQFF

D: .
J: TRBJ1-4
V: TRBV5-1
CDR3: CASSPVDSATNEKLFF

D: TRBD1
J: TRBJ2-7
V: TRBV18
CDR3: CASSPGTDSYEQYF

D: .
J: TRBJ2-5
V: TRBV30
CDR3: CAWSRGYQETQYF

D: TRBD1
J: TRBJ1-1
V: TRBV25-1
CDR3: CASRADRGLTEAFF

D: TRBD1
J: TRBJ2-7
V: TRBV28
CDR3: CASSLPGTGSYEQYF

D: .
J: TRBJ2-1
V: TRBV6-5
CDR3: CASSYSWGRTYNEQFF

D: .
J: TRBJ2-3
V: TRBV6-5
CDR3: CASSYSRFGTQYF

D: TRBD1
J: TRBJ2-6
V: TRBV6-6
CDR3: CASSQRGTGSSGANVLTF

D: .
J: TRBJ1-5
V: TRBV2
CDR3: CASRTADSRYSNQPQHF

D: .
J: TRBJ2-1
V: TRBV19
CDR3: CASSRLGPYNEQFF

D: TRBD2
J: TRBJ2-5
V: TRBV27
CDR3: CAIRTSGSQETQYF

D: TRBD1
J: TRBJ1-1
V: TRBV5-6
CDR3: CASSWDRGRGTEAFF

D: .
J: TRBJ2-7
V: TRBV5-6
CDR3: CASSLGEENGTPYEQYF

D: .
J: TRBJ1-2
V: TRBV18
CDR3: CASSPPRQTGFHNYGYTF

D: .
J: TRBJ1-2
V: TRBV7-8
CDR3: CASSLAGSPYGYTF

D: .
J: TRBJ2-3
V: TRBV18
CDR3: CASSPNKGGPDTQYF

D: .
J: TRBJ2-7
V: TRBV14
CDR3: CASSQANEQYF

D: TRBD2
J: TRBJ2-3
V: TRBV10-1
CDR3: CASSGTSGHTDTQYF

D: .
J: TRBJ2-2
V: TRBV19
CDR3: CASSIRLGGMYTGELFF

D: .
J: TRBJ2-1
V: TRBV11-2
CDR3: CASSAQGIYNEQFF

D: .
J: TRBJ1-2
V: TRBV18
CDR3: CASSPYDSNYGYTF

D: TRBD1
J: TRBJ2-1
V: TRBV6-5
CDR3: CASSYFQGARGEQFF

D: .
J: TRBJ2-7
V: TRBV4-1
CDR3: CASGPGLNYEQYF

D: .
J: TRBJ1-1
V: TRBV7-8
CDR3: CASSTETTLNTEAFF

D: TRBD1
J: TRBJ2-5
V: TRBV25-1
CDR3: CASADRGFETQYF

D: TRBD2
J: TRBJ2-5
V: TRBV28
CDR3: CASSYSGSGETQYF

D: TRBD2
J: TRBJ2-1
V: TRBV30
CDR3: CAWSVGGSSYNEQFF

D: .
J: TRBJ2-5
V: TRBV28
CDR3: CASSLGLSKETQYF